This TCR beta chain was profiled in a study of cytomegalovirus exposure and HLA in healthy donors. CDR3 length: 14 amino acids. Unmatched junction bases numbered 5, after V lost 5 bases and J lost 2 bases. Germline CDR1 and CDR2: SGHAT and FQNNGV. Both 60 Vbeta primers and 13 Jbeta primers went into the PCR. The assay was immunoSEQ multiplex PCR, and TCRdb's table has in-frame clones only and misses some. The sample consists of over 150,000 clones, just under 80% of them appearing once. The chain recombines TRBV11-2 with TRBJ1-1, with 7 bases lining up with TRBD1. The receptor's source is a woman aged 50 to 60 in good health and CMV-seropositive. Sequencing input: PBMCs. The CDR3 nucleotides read TGTGCCAGCAGCGTTAGACAGGGAAACACTGAAGCTTTCTTT. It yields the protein CASSVRQGNTEAFF.